The 27 T cell receptor beta chains in this list originate from one sample, sequenced in a study of cytomegalovirus exposure and HLA in healthy donors. Sequencing was performed with immunoSEQ multiplex PCR; in TCRdb, only in-frame clones are kept and a portion is missing. The data hold approximately 60,000 clones, with more than 80% observed a single time. Sequencing was carried out using PBMCs. All receptors come from a man younger than 35 in good health and CMV-seronegative.

This sequence joins TRBV7-9 and TRBJ2-7; possibly TRBD1 for D (7 bases). Germline loops: CDR1 SEHNR, CDR2 FQNEAQ (reference sequence). V was pared by 1 base and J by 5 bases, with 18 bases between. The CDR3 covers 16 residues. The DNA of the CDR3 is TGTGCCAGCAGCTTAGTCCCTGGGGGGACAGTCCACGAGCAGTACTTC. Protein: CASSLVPGGTVHEQYF. The variable domain in full, with the rest retrieved from reference TRBV7-9 and TRBJ2-7, is DTGVSQNPRHKITKRGQNVTFRCDPISEHNRLYWYRQTLGQGPEFLTYFQNEAQLEKSRLLSDRFSAERPKGSFSTLEIQRTEQGDSAMYLCASSLVPGGTVHEQYFGPGTRLTVT.

This clone was counted once. The rearrangement links TRBV2 to TRBJ1-4; 7 bases line up with TRBD1. The CDR3 has 16 residues. Germline CDR1 is SNHLY and CDR2 is FYNNEI. V lost 6 bases to trimming and J lost 3 bases; unmatched junction nucleotides: 10. The CDR3 spells CASRIGQDQSNEKLFF. The CDR3 region has the DNA TGTGCCAGCAGGATTGGACAGGATCAATCTAATGAAAAACTGTTTTTT.

The V and J genes are TRBV7-6 and TRBJ1-3; 9 nucleotides align to TRBD1. The V and J ends lost 5 bases and 2 bases, in that order; junction bases with no gene match: 4. The length of the CDR3 is 15 residues. Germline loops: CDR1 SGHVS, CDR2 FNYEAQ. The CDR3 bases are TGTGCCAGCAGCCTGGGACAGGGTACTGGAAACACCATATATTTT. Its protein product is CASSLGQGTGNTIYF.

The genes are TRBV10-1 and TRBJ2-2, with 7 bases lining up with TRBD1. V shed 3 bases, J shed 2 bases, and the junction held 3 bases outside the gene matches. Germline V gives CDR1 WNHNN, CDR2 SYGVQD (reference sequence). This CDR3 is 15 amino acids long. The DNA of the CDR3 is TGCGCCAGCAGTGACTACAGGGGAAACACCGGGGAGCTGTTTTTT. Amino acid sequence: CASSDYRGNTGELFF.

The chain joins TRBV28 to TRBJ2-3; 9 nucleotides match TRBD1. V was pared by 6 bases and J by 3 bases, with 7 bases of the junction left unmatched. The germline CDR1 and CDR2 sequences are MDHEN and SYDVKM. The CDR3 runs to 15 residues. The CDR3 region is CASRTDRGSTDTQYF. Here the CDR3 DNA reads TGTGCCAGCAGAACGGACAGGGGCAGTACAGATACGCAGTATTTT.

V gene TRBV10-3 combines with J gene TRBJ2-7; TRBD2 aligns across 12 bases. The CDR3 is made up of 18 amino acids. V gave up 6 bases and J gave up 2 bases; unmatched junction bases: 14. In germline, CDR1 is ENHRY, CDR2 SYGVKD. The CDR3, as DNA: TGTGCCATCAGCGGACAGGGGACTAGCGGGTCCAATCCCTACGAGCAGTACTTC. Its protein product is CAISGQGTSGSNPYEQYF.

V usage is TRBV2 and J usage is TRBJ2-3; 8 positions match TRBD1. Trimming at V came to 3 bases and at J to 3 bases, leaving 8 bases not matched to a gene. This CDR3 is 16 amino acids long. From germline, CDR1 is SNHLY and CDR2 FYNNEI. For the CDR3, the DNA is TGTGCCAGCAGTGAGCCCCCGGGACAGGTAACAGATACGCAGTATTTT. Translation gives CASSEPPGQVTDTQYF.

CDR3 bases: TGTGCCAGCAGCTTGACGGGGGATGGCAATCAGCCCCAGCATTTT. Protein: CASSLTGDGNQPQHF. This chain uses TRBV7-9 with TRBJ1-5, with D possibly TRBD1 on 5 matching bases. The length of the CDR3 is 15 residues. Germline V gene lookup returns CDR1 SEHNR and CDR2 FQNEAQ (reference sequence). V was clipped by 3 bases and J by 2 bases, with 11 bases between them.

The chain is built from TRBV5-4 and TRBJ2-7; tentatively, D is TRBD2 (6 bases). The CDR3 has 13 residues. V was shortened by 10 bases and J by 0 bases, with 14 bases between the two germline ends. The germline V gene has CDR1 SGHNT and CDR2 YYREEE (reference sequence). CDR3 coding DNA: TGTGCCTTTAGGCGGGGCGTCTCCTACGAGCAGTACTTC. This codes for CAFRRGVSYEQYF.

This sequence joins TRBV7-3 and TRBJ2-5; 8 positions match TRBD1. The CDR3 totals 16 residues. With V trimmed by 3 bases and J by 4 bases, 10 bases remained unmatched. Germline V lookup: CDR1 SGHTA, CDR2 FQGTGA. The CDR3 DNA is TGTGCCAGCAGCTTGGGCTTTGGCAGGGGGCCAGAGACCCAGTACTTC. Translated: CASSLGFGRGPETQYF.

The genes are TRBV9 and TRBJ2-3, with 8 positions matching TRBD2. This CDR3 has 16 amino acids. J was trimmed by 0 bases and V by 4 bases; bases with no gene match: 7. The V gene's germline CDR1 is SGDLS and CDR2 YYNGEE. The CDR3 nucleotides are TGTGCCAGCAGCTCCGTCGGGGGGGCGAGCACAGATACGCAGTATTTT. Its protein product is CASSSVGGASTDTQYF.

The J gene is TRBJ2-7, the V gene TRBV5-6; 8 nucleotides match TRBD1. The CDR3 consists of 15 residues. CDR1 is SGHDT and CDR2 is YYEEEE in the germline V gene. With V trimmed by 4 bases and J by 0 bases, 6 bases remained unmatched. This chain's CDR3 is CASSGRGRLSYEQYF. In DNA, the CDR3 is TGTGCCAGCAGCGGCAGGGGGCGACTCTCCTACGAGCAGTACTTC.

The genes are TRBV5-5 and TRBJ2-2; 16 nucleotides align to TRBD2. The V gene end was trimmed by 4 bases and the J gene end by 3 bases; junction bases not matched to a gene: 6. Germline CDR1 reads SGHKS; CDR2 reads YYEKEE (reference sequence). The CDR3 totals 18 residues. This CDR3 is CASSEGLAGGVYTGELFF. As DNA, the CDR3 is TGTGCCAGCAGCGAGGGACTAGCGGGAGGGGTATACACCGGGGAGCTGTTTTTT.

This clone appeared once. The chain is built from TRBV28 and TRBJ2-4; 9 positions match TRBD2. This CDR3 has 14 amino acids. V was clipped by 7 bases and J by 7 bases; unmatched bases: 8. CDR1 is MDHEN and CDR2 is SYDVKM in the germline V gene. The CDR3 nucleotides are TGTGCCAGCACTCTTAGCGGGAGTGGGAACATTCAGTACTTC. Residues: CASTLSGSGNIQYF.

The count of this clone is one. This chain links TRBV4-2 with TRBJ2-7; weak D call: TRBD1 (5 bases). V lost 5 bases and J 4 bases, leaving 12 bases between the germline ends. The CDR3 consists of 13 residues. Looked up from germline, CDR1 is LGHNA and CDR2 is YNFKEQ. The CDR3 is CASSEAKGYEQYF. The DNA for the CDR3 is TGTGCCAGCAGCGAGGCAAAGGGGTACGAGCAGTACTTC.

This clone was observed a single time. The J gene is TRBJ1-1, the V gene TRBV28, with TRBD1 as a possible D gene (6 bases). The CDR3 is 14 residues long. Germline assignment: CDR1 MDHEN and CDR2 SYDVKM. Trimming stripped 5 bases from V and 6 bases from J, with 16 bases between. The DNA for the CDR3 is TGTGCCAGCAGTGTACCCAGGGGACGTCCTGAAGCTTTCTTT. This codes for CASSVPRGRPEAFF.

V gene TRBV18 combines with J gene TRBJ1-2; 9 positions agree with TRBD1. Germline lookup yields CDR1 KGHSH and CDR2 LQKENI. The V and J ends lost 2 bases and 0 bases, in that order; junction bases with no gene match: 1. The CDR3 sequence is 15 residues long. The CDR3 bases are TGTGCCAGCTCACCAGGGACAGGGCCTAACTATGGCTACACCTTC. It yields the protein CASSPGTGPNYGYTF.

The rearrangement links TRBV19 to TRBJ1-5; D uncertain. CDR3 length: 15 amino acids. Germline CDR1 and CDR2: LNHDA and SQIVND (reference sequence). V was trimmed by 5 bases and J by 0 bases, leaving 11 bases between them. The CDR3 here is CASSSSVNSNQPQHF. The CDR3 nucleotides are TGTGCCAGTAGTTCTTCAGTTAATAGCAATCAGCCCCAGCATTTT.

This chain uses TRBV27 with TRBJ2-2; D may be TRBD2 (6 bases). In germline, CDR1 is MNHEY, CDR2 SMNVEV (reference sequence). V lost 3 bases to trimming and J lost 6 bases, with 17 bases between them. This CDR3 comprises 16 residues. DNA of the CDR3: TGTGCCAGCAGTTTGGCGGCGGGGCTCAGGGCCGGGGAGCTGTTTTTT. Translating it yields CASSLAAGLRAGELFF.

Concerning this clone itself: The same CDR3 also results from other DNA sequences found in this sample. The chain links TRBV9 to TRBJ1-1; TRBD1 matches at 9 bases. The CDR3 contains 15 residues. From germline, CDR1 is SGDLS and CDR2 YYNGEE. The trim removed 2 bases at V and 0 bases at J, leaving 2 bases unmatched. The CDR3 nucleotides are TGTGCCAGCAGCGTGGGACAGGGATTGAACACTGAAGCTTTCTTT. Translated: CASSVGQGLNTEAFF. Combining the CDR3 with reference TRBV9 and TRBJ1-1 gives the whole variable domain DSGVTQTPKHLITATGQRVTLRCSPRSGDLSVYWYQQSLDQGLQFLIQYYNGEERAKGNILERFSAQQFPDLHSELNLSSLELGDSALYFCASSVGQGLNTEAFFGQGTRLTVV.

The chain joins TRBV4-2 to TRBJ1-2, with TRBD1 matching 7 bases. The CDR3 has 13 residues. Germline V CDR1 and CDR2: LGHNA, YNFKEQ. With V trimmed by 1 base and J by 7 bases, 3 bases remained unmatched. The CDR3 DNA follows: TGTGCCAGCAGCCAAGTAAAGGGGGCTGGCTACACCTTC. It specifies CASSQVKGAGYTF.

This rearrangement joins TRBV7-2 to TRBJ2-7, with D possibly matching TRBD1 (7 bases). V was pared by 5 bases and J by 0 bases, with 20 bases between. The length of the CDR3 is 17 residues. CDR1 and CDR2 from the germline V gene are SGHTA and FQGNSA. CDR3 region: CASSPGGRGFGSYEQYF. CDR3 sequence (DNA): TGTGCCAGCAGCCCCGGGGGCAGGGGGTTCGGCTCCTACGAGCAGTACTTC.

The J gene is TRBJ1-2, the V gene TRBV9; D is unclear. The CDR3 is made up of 15 amino acids. CDR1 is SGDLS and CDR2 is YYNGEE in the germline V gene. V lost 0 bases and J lost 5, with 14 bases in between. Written as DNA, the CDR3 is TGTGCCAGCAGCGTAGCGTCCAGTGTAAGTTATGGCTACACCTTC. Residues: CASSVASSVSYGYTF. The variable domain in full, completed from reference TRBV9 and TRBJ1-2, reads DSGVTQTPKHLITATGQRVTLRCSPRSGDLSVYWYQQSLDQGLQFLIQYYNGEERAKGNILERFSAQQFPDLHSELNLSSLELGDSALYFCASSVASSVSYGYTFGSGTRLTVV.

This clone was seen once. This chain links TRBV28 with TRBJ1-2; D gene ambiguous. Germline loops: CDR1 MDHEN, CDR2 SYDVKM. This CDR3 contains 13 residues. With 3 bases removed from V and 8 bases from J, the gap between germline ends came to 13 bases. Here the CDR3 reads CASSLPLLEGYTF. The CDR3 nucleotides read TGTGCCAGCAGTTTGCCCCTTTTAGAAGGCTACACCTTC.

This clone was counted only a few times. The rearrangement joins TRBV4-1 to TRBJ2-1; 8 bases fit TRBD2. Trimming removed 1 base from V and 6 bases from J; junction bases left unmatched: 11. The CDR3 totals 17 residues. The germline gives CDR1 MGHRA, CDR2 YSYEKL. CDR3 amino acids: CASSQARAGVRANEQFF. The CDR3 DNA follows: TGCGCCAGCAGCCAAGCTAGAGCGGGAGTAAGGGCCAATGAGCAGTTCTTC.

The rearrangement uses TRBV5-1 and TRBJ2-7; possibly TRBD1 for D (6 bases). Trimming left V 4 bases short and J 0 bases short, with 11 bases between. The CDR3 contains 14 residues. Germline V gives CDR1 SGHRS, CDR2 YFSETQ. CDR3 sequence reads: CASSIRQDSYEQYF. The CDR3 nucleotides are TGCGCCAGCAGCATACGACAGGACTCCTACGAGCAGTACTTC.

The chain couples TRBV7-9 to TRBJ2-7; D is possibly TRBD2 (6 bases). The germline gives CDR1 SEHNR, CDR2 FQNEAQ (reference sequence). Trimming removed 1 base at V and 3 bases at J, with 13 bases between. This CDR3 has 15 residues. CDR3 protein: CASSLGRAEGYEQYF. DNA for the CDR3: TGTGCCAGCAGCTTAGGGAGGGCAGAAGGCTACGAGCAGTACTTC.